One and the same sample provided the 32 T cell receptor beta chains below, sequenced in a study of PD-1 blockade in classical Hodgkin lymphoma. Every single patient, without exception, relapsed after autologous stem cell transplantation, and brentuximab vedotin exposure varied. TCRdb's copy holds only in-frame clones and misses some; the assay was immunoSEQ multiplex PCR. The repertoire includes more than 40,000 clones, roughly 90% of them detected once, and roughly a tenth sits in the top ten. The source was peripheral blood mononuclear cells (PBMCs), collected at baseline. Receptors were obtained from a human donor with classical Hodgkin lymphoma.

This clone has more than one count but fewer than ten. The V and J genes are TRBV18 and TRBJ1-1, with 8 positions matching TRBD1. Germline CDR1 and CDR2: KGHSH and LQKENI. The CDR3 contains 14 residues. Trimming removed 2 bases from V and 8 bases from J; junction bases left unmatched: 7. The DNA for the CDR3 is TGTGCCAGCTCACCAGGGACAGGAACTCCCGAAGCTTTCTTT. This encodes CASSPGTGTPEAFF.

The chain links TRBV5-6 to TRBJ1-2; 8 bases match TRBD1. CDR3 size: 16 residues. Germline V CDR1 and CDR2: SGHDT, YYEEEE. Unmatched junction bases numbered 4, after V lost 0 bases and J lost 0 bases. CDR3 residues: CASSLGGQGTNYGYTF. In DNA, the CDR3 is TGTGCCAGCAGCTTGGGAGGACAGGGTACTAACTATGGCTACACCTTC.

The chain joins TRBV15 to TRBJ2-5; D might be TRBD1 (6 bases). The germline CDR1 and CDR2 sequences are LNHNV and YYDKDF (reference sequence). V lost 0 bases and J lost 5, with 22 bases in between. The CDR3 is made up of 18 amino acids. CDR3 residues: CATSRDPPWTVTEETQYF. DNA for the CDR3: TGTGCCACCAGCAGAGATCCCCCGTGGACAGTGACGGAGGAGACCCAGTACTTC.

This chain links TRBV27 with TRBJ2-1, with 8 bases identical to TRBD2. J lost 7 bases, V lost 5 bases, and 7 bases had no gene match. CDR1 is MNHEY, CDR2 SMNVEV, per germline (reference sequence). There are 14 residues in the CDR3. CDR3 residues: CASSPIAGLNEQFF. DNA for the CDR3: TGTGCCAGCAGTCCTATAGCGGGACTAAATGAGCAGTTCTTC.

The chain uses TRBV28 and TRBJ2-7, with 7 bases matching TRBD2. V lost 2 bases to trimming and J lost 5 bases; unmatched junction nucleotides: 9. The CDR3 totals 15 residues. The V gene's germline CDR1 is MDHEN and CDR2 SYDVKM. The CDR3 DNA sequence: TGTGCCAGCAGTTTAGCTCCCACTAGCGATGACGAGCAGTACTTC. It codes for CASSLAPTSDDEQYF.

This chain links TRBV6-5 with TRBJ2-2; D is unclear. The CDR3 spans 14 residues. Trimming stripped 7 bases from V and 4 bases from J, with 13 bases between. Per germline, CDR1 MNHEY and CDR2 SVGAGI. DNA for the CDR3: TGTGCCAGCACCGGCCAGCACCCCACCGGGGAGCTGTTTTTT. Amino acids: CASTGQHPTGELFF.

The chain joins TRBV6-5 to TRBJ1-2; D uncertain. Germline V gene lookup returns CDR1 MNHEY and CDR2 SVGAGI. Deletions cut 5 bases from V and 8 bases from J, with 18 bases between. The CDR3 runs 14 residues. The CDR3 DNA reads as TGTGCCAGCAGTCCAACCGGGTTCGGCCGGGGCTACACCTTC. This codes for CASSPTGFGRGYTF.

The chain is built from TRBV6-6 and TRBJ2-5; 11 positions match TRBD2. From germline, CDR1 is MNHNY and CDR2 SVGAGI (reference sequence). CDR3 length equals 15 residues. V lost 7 bases, J lost 5 bases, and 9 bases stayed unmatched. The CDR3 reads CASTPIAGGQETQYF. The CDR3 bases are TGTGCCAGCACCCCCATAGCGGGGGGGCAGGAGACCCAGTACTTC.

This rearrangement joins TRBV5-6 to TRBJ2-2; D is unresolved. The CDR3 length is 17 residues. CDR1 and CDR2 (germline): SGHDT, YYEEEE. Trimming pared 0 bases from V and 1 base from J, leaving 13 bases between. The CDR3 DNA follows: TGTGCCAGCAGCTTGGAGGGCAGCTCGTGGAACACCGGGGAGCTGTTTTTT. Protein product: CASSLEGSSWNTGELFF.

The CDR3 DNA is TGTGCCAGCAGCTCAGCGGGAGGGCCCTCCTACAATGAGCAGTTCTTC. It is translated as CASSSAGGPSYNEQFF. The V call is TRBV5-6, the J call TRBJ2-1, with 10 bases identical to TRBD2. Germline lookup yields CDR1 SGHDT and CDR2 YYEEEE. The CDR3 contains 16 residues. With V trimmed by 3 bases and J by 0 bases, 3 bases remained unmatched.

The J gene is TRBJ2-1, the V gene TRBV5-5; D is uncertain. The CDR3 is 13 amino acids. From germline, CDR1 is SGHKS and CDR2 YYEKEE (reference sequence). V gave up 0 bases and J gave up 7 bases, with 8 bases separating them. The CDR3 region has the DNA TGTGCCAGCAGCTTGGTTGCGGCTAATGAGCAGTTCTTC. This sequence encodes CASSLVAANEQFF.

The chain carries TRBV13 and TRBJ2-5; D is uncertain. The CDR3 length is 12 residues. Looked up from germline, CDR1 is PRHDT and CDR2 is FYEKMQ (reference sequence). Trimming cost V 2 bases and J 5 bases, with 6 bases left between them. The CDR3 is CASSLRLETQYF. CDR3 DNA sequence: TGTGCCAGCAGCTTACGATTGGAGACCCAGTACTTC.

This chain uses TRBV7-3 with TRBJ1-1; 8 nucleotides align to TRBD1. Per the germline V gene, CDR1 is SGHTA and CDR2 is FQGTGA. The junction had 3 bases not matched to a gene; V was cut back by 2 bases and J by 1 base. CDR3 size: 15 residues. In DNA form, the CDR3 reads TGTGCCAGCAGCTTATCCGGGACAGGGAACACTGAAGCTTTCTTT. Translating it yields CASSLSGTGNTEAFF.

J is TRBJ2-1 and V is TRBV7-8; 7 nucleotides match TRBD2. The V gene's germline CDR1 is SGHVS and CDR2 FQNEAQ. This CDR3 has 15 residues. V dropped 5 bases and J dropped 10; count of bases not matched to a gene: 14. For the CDR3, the DNA is TGTGCCAGCAGCCCCGATGGGGGGGGGTGGGGAGAGCAGTTCTTC. Translated: CASSPDGGGWGEQFF.

The chain uses TRBV7-8 and TRBJ1-5, with 8 bases matching TRBD1. Per the germline V gene, CDR1 is SGHVS and CDR2 is FQNEAQ. Germline trimming cut 2 bases from V and 3 bases from J; bases unmatched to any gene: 9. This CDR3 is 17 amino acids long. The CDR3 protein is CASSLTRTGSFNQPQHF. The CDR3 DNA follows: TGTGCCAGCAGCTTAACGCGGACAGGGTCCTTCAATCAGCCCCAGCATTTT.

The chain is built from TRBV27 and TRBJ2-4, with a possible D match to TRBD1 (6 bases). The length of the CDR3 is 16 residues. V was trimmed by 5 bases and J by 0 bases, leaving 14 bases between them. In germline, CDR1 is MNHEY, CDR2 SMNVEV (reference sequence). The CDR3 here is CASSTLTGLAKNIQYF. CDR3 nucleotide sequence: TGTGCCAGCAGTACCTTGACAGGACTAGCCAAAAACATTCAGTACTTC.

The chain employs TRBV5-1 and TRBJ2-7; TRBD2 might be the D (5 bases). The CDR3 contains 13 residues. V lost 2 bases to trimming and J lost 10 bases, with 16 bases between them. The germline V gene encodes CDR1 SGHRS and CDR2 YFSETQ. CDR3 bases: TGCGCCAGCAGCTTCGAAGGACCCGGGGTTCAGTACTTC. Translation: CASSFEGPGVQYF.

The chain links TRBV27 to TRBJ1-4, with D possibly TRBD1 on 6 matching bases. This CDR3 has 14 amino acids. V lost 2 bases and J lost 6, with 10 bases in between. Germline values: CDR1 MNHEY, CDR2 SMNVEV (reference sequence). This CDR3 is CASSLMGGDEKLFF. In DNA form, the CDR3 reads TGTGCCAGCAGTTTAATGGGGGGCGATGAAAAACTGTTTTTT.

The J gene is TRBJ2-1, the V gene TRBV5-4; possibly TRBD1 or TRBD2 for D (5 bases each). Germline CDR1 is SGHNT and CDR2 is YYREEE (reference sequence). With 4 bases removed from V and 6 bases from J, the gap between germline ends came to 17 bases. This CDR3 has 15 residues. Here the CDR3 DNA reads TGTGCCAGCAGCCCGGACTTCCAAAGGGGCAATGAGCAGTTCTTC. This gives the protein CASSPDFQRGNEQFF.

The genes are TRBV6-5 and TRBJ1-2; 7 bases agree with TRBD1. CDR1 is MNHEY and CDR2 is SVGAGI in the germline V gene. The CDR3 length is 15 residues. V lost 5 bases to trimming and J lost 0 bases; unmatched junction nucleotides: 6. CDR3 nucleotides: TGTGCCAGCAGTCCGGACAGGTCAACTAACTATGGCTACACCTTC. It is translated as CASSPDRSTNYGYTF.

V and J are TRBV13 and TRBJ2-3; D possibly corresponds to TRBD1 (6 bases). Deletions cut 5 bases from V and 0 bases from J, with 15 bases between. Germline CDR1 and CDR2: PRHDT and FYEKMQ (reference sequence). This CDR3 contains 16 residues. The CDR3 protein is CASSGSTGLSTDTQYF. In DNA form, the CDR3 reads TGTGCCAGCAGCGGATCGACAGGCCTCAGCACAGATACGCAGTATTTT.

The chain links TRBV19 to TRBJ1-1, with TRBD1 as a possible D gene (5 bases). The CDR3 extends over 15 amino acids. The germline CDR1 and CDR2 sequences are LNHDA and SQIVND (reference sequence). Trimming pared 3 bases from V and 0 bases from J, leaving 11 bases between. The CDR3 protein is CASSMAAGLNTEAFF. In DNA form, the CDR3 reads TGTGCCAGTAGTATGGCCGCGGGGCTGAACACTGAAGCTTTCTTT.

The chain joins TRBV27 to TRBJ2-7; D is uncertain. There are 14 residues in the CDR3. Trimming cost V 3 bases and J 1 base, with 10 bases left between them. Germline assignment: CDR1 MNHEY and CDR2 SMNVEV (reference sequence). The chain's CDR3 is CASSLSWRSYEQYF. The CDR3 bases are TGTGCCAGCAGTTTGTCGTGGCGATCCTACGAGCAGTACTTC.

The genes are TRBV6-5 and TRBJ1-6, with D hard to call. The germline gives CDR1 MNHEY, CDR2 SVGAGI. The CDR3 covers 12 residues. Trimming removed 2 bases at V and 8 bases at J, with 4 bases between. CDR3 in amino acids: CASSYRDSPLHF. The CDR3 bases are TGTGCCAGCAGTTACCGGGATTCACCCCTCCACTTT.

The chain recombines TRBV4-2 with TRBJ2-7, with TRBD2 identical over 10 bases. This CDR3 comprises 16 residues. V was clipped by 0 bases and J by 2 bases; unmatched bases: 4. Germline V lookup: CDR1 LGHNA, CDR2 YNFKEQ. The CDR3: CASSQDGTSEAYEQYF. The CDR3 DNA sequence: TGTGCCAGCAGCCAAGATGGGACTAGCGAGGCCTACGAGCAGTACTTC.

V gene TRBV28 combines with J gene TRBJ1-2, with 10 bases matching TRBD1. The CDR3 is made up of 14 amino acids. CDR1 is MDHEN and CDR2 is SYDVKM in the germline V gene. The V segment lost 6 bases and the J segment 3 bases; nucleotides outside the gene matches: 4. The CDR3 DNA reads as TGTGCCAGCAGAGTGACAGGGGGCTACTATGGCTACACCTTC. Translation gives CASRVTGGYYGYTF.

V is TRBV2 and J is TRBJ1-2, with no clear D. V lost 8 bases and J 4 bases, leaving 8 bases between the germline ends. This CDR3 is built from 11 residues. Germline assignment: CDR1 SNHLY and CDR2 FYNNEI. CDR3 in DNA: TGTGCCAGCGGAGAAAGCTATGGCTACACCTTC. Translated: CASGESYGYTF.

This clone was picked up a small number of times. The rearrangement joins TRBV19 to TRBJ2-2, with D uncertain. The CDR3 runs to 14 residues. Trimming removed 4 bases from V and 6 bases from J, with 12 bases in between. The germline gives CDR1 LNHDA, CDR2 SQIVND (reference sequence). DNA of the CDR3: TGTGCCAGTAGTAAACCAGCAGCCGCCGGGGAGCTGTTTTTT. Translation gives CASSKPAAAGELFF. The full variable domain, rest sourced from reference TRBV19 and TRBJ2-2, is DGGITQSPKYLFRKEGQNVTLSCEQNLNHDAMYWYRQDPGQGLRLIYYSQIVNDFQKGDIAEGYSVSREKKESFPLTVTSAQKNPTAFYLCASSKPAAAGELFFGEGSRLTVL.

The chain carries TRBV21-1 and TRBJ1-6; TRBD1 is the table's D call, not checked against the DNA. TRBV21-1 is noted as a pseudogene. The CDR3 extends over 17 amino acids. CDR3 sequence (DNA): TGTGCCAGCAGCAACGTGGACAGGCCAGCATTTAATTCACCCCTCCACTTT. This translates into CASSNVDRPAFNSPLHF.

The rearrangement joins TRBV5-4 to TRBJ2-5; D not certain. CDR1 is SGHNT and CDR2 is YYREEE in the germline V gene (reference sequence). The CDR3 runs to 13 residues. Trimming cost V 0 bases and J 4 bases, with 7 bases left between them. The CDR3 coding sequence is TGTGCCAGCAGCTTGGGCATCCGAGAGACCCAGTACTTC. Amino acids: CASSLGIRETQYF.

The chain carries TRBV9 and TRBJ1-1; no clear D. This CDR3 spans 13 amino acids. V lost 0 bases and J lost 7, with 10 bases in between. Germline CDR1 SGDLS, CDR2 YYNGEE. CDR3 sequence (DNA): TGTGCCAGCAGCGTAGCATTGGGGAGTGAAGCTTTCTTT. It translates to CASSVALGSEAFF.

The CDR3 is CASSRTSGYEQYF. Here the CDR3 DNA reads TGTGCCAGCAGCAGGACTAGCGGCTACGAGCAGTACTTC. This chain joins TRBV6-1 and TRBJ2-7; 10 bases agree with TRBD2. The germline CDR1 and CDR2 sequences are MNHNS and SASEGT. The V and J ends lost 6 bases and 3 bases, in that order; junction bases with no gene match: 2. There are 13 residues in the CDR3.